This T cell receptor beta chain was identified during a study of blood T cell repertoires in COVID-19. About the research overall: Samples came from the United States, Italy and Spain, spanning acute and convalescent COVID-19. PBMCs, B-cell-depleted T cells, or T cells provided the cDNA or gDNA that made up the material.

The CDR3 has 14 residues. Germline CDR1 reads SGHTA; CDR2 reads FQGNSA. The V gene lost 5 bases and the J gene lost 2 bases, with 11 bases spanning the gap. Authors' analysis steps: It was from reference gene primer amplification that nucleated cell counts were estimated. Measured with immunoSEQ multiplex PCR; TCRdb has only the in-frame clones, and not every one. The DNA was the basis for D and trimming; V, J and clone size are from that table. The sample lists 150,000 or so clones; roughly 86% were seen once. With regard to this clone: Other nucleotide sequences in the sample specify the same CDR3.

Sequences were obtained from peripheral blood. The chain carries TRBV7-2 and TRBJ2-3, with D perhaps matching TRBD1 (6 bases). The receptor comes from a man aged 40-49 years who had recovered from COVID-19. The CDR3 nucleotides are TGTGCCAGCAGCCAGGGACAAATCACAGATACGCAGTATTTT. It specifies CASSQGQITDTQYF.